The sequence of this T cell receptor (beta chain) was determined in a study of a mutant IDH1 vaccine in newly diagnosed glioma. Time point reported: baseline, week 1 (first vaccination visit). Regarding treatment: pre-vaccination baseline after standard-of-care therapy. This table comes from immunoSEQ multiplex PCR, and its TCRdb copy is limited to in-frame clones, with some not included. The sample consists of 65,000 to 70,000 clones, approximately 86% of them appearing once. The sequencing here drew on PBMCs, taken from a glioma patient treated with radiotherapy, temozolomide or both. The origin of this receptor is a man aged 25 to 40 with glioma.

CDR3 DNA: TGCGCCAGCAGCGCCGGGACAGACGTCACCGGGGAGCTGTTTTTT. The encoded protein is CASSAGTDVTGELFF. The V and J genes are TRBV5-1 and TRBJ2-2, with 7 bases lining up with TRBD1. Trimming at V came to 4 bases and at J to 4 bases, leaving 7 bases not matched to a gene. In germline, CDR1 is SGHRS, CDR2 YFSETQ. This CDR3 contains 15 residues. The full variable domain, rest sourced from reference TRBV5-1 and TRBJ2-2, is KAGVTQTPRYLIKTRGQQVTLSCSPISGHRSVSWYQQTPGQGLQFLFEYFSETQRNKGNFPGRFSGRQFSNSRSEMNVSTLELGDSALYLCASSAGTDVTGELFFGEGSRLTVL.